These 20 T cell receptor beta chains were sequenced from one sample in a study of T cells expressing NK-cell markers. TCRdb reprocessed the 5' RACE reads, keeping one entry per CDR3 protein, no DNA. The listing records roughly 380,000 distinct CDR3 sequences. Sequencing input: blood T cells: a sorted CD56 or NKG2C T cell subset, CD4+ or CD8+ T cells, or bulk PBMC T cells (not recorded which). These receptors all come from a man between 18 and 69 years old in good health.

The chain joins TRBV18 to TRBJ2-3; TCRdb calls TRBD1, which cannot be checked without DNA. This CDR3 contains 14 residues. Per the germline V gene, CDR1 is KGHSH and CDR2 is LQKENI. The CDR3 sequence: CASSSTGNTDTQYF.

This rearrangement joins TRBV12-3 or TRBV12-4 to TRBJ2-7; checking the TCRdb D call of TRBD1 is not possible without DNA. This CDR3 comprises 14 residues. The CDR3 spells CASSGQARPYEQYF.

V is TRBV6-1 and J is TRBJ1-2. Germline lookup yields CDR1 MNHNS and CDR2 SASEGT. This CDR3 has 12 amino acids. CDR3 sequence: CASSYTNYGYTF.

The chain links TRBV11-1 to TRBJ2-5; TCRdb names TRBD1, which stays unverified in the absence of DNA. Germline-derived CDR1 and CDR2 are SGHAT and FQDESV (reference sequence). There are 16 residues in the CDR3. CDR3 region: CASSIKRTGPGETQYF.

The chain joins TRBV5-1 to TRBJ2-3; absent DNA, TCRdb's TRBD1 call cannot be checked. The germline V gene has CDR1 SGHRS and CDR2 YFSETQ. The CDR3 length is 16 residues. This CDR3 is CASSLDGGPSTDTQYF. Based on the CDR3 plus reference TRBV5-1 and TRBJ2-3, the full variable domain is KAGVTQTPRYLIKTRGQQVTLSCSPISGHRSVSWYQQTPGQGLQFLFEYFSETQRNKGNFPGRFSGRQFSNSRSEMNVSTLELGDSALYLCASSLDGGPSTDTQYFGPGTRLTVL.

The V call is TRBV11-2, the J call TRBJ2-1; TCRdb calls TRBD1, which cannot be checked without DNA. Per the germline V gene, CDR1 is SGHAT and CDR2 is FQNNGV. This CDR3 has 15 residues. The CDR3 protein is CASSPRATFSGEQFF.

This chain connects TRBV6-2 or TRBV6-3 to TRBJ2-3; TCRdb outputs TRBD1, but without DNA this stays unchecked. The CDR3 sequence is 15 residues long. Looked up from germline, CDR1 is MNHEY and CDR2 is SVGEGT. CDR3 amino acids: CASRPGTGAQHTQYF.

This chain links TRBV24-1 with TRBJ1-5; TCRdb selects TRBD1, and the lack of DNA leaves this call unchecked. The CDR3 contains 13 residues. The germline CDR1 and CDR2 sequences are KGHDR and SFDVKD. The CDR3 loop reads CATSDPPGQPQHF.

This chain uses TRBV2 with TRBJ1-1. Germline lookup yields CDR1 SNHLY and CDR2 FYNNEI. This CDR3 has 18 residues. This CDR3 is CASSEAKVAAMPRTEAFF.

The chain couples TRBV12-3 or TRBV12-4 to TRBJ1-2; TCRdb returns TRBD1, unconfirmable since there is no DNA. This CDR3 has 16 amino acids. CDR3 sequence reads: CASSPQGALGNYGYTF.

V is TRBV13 and J is TRBJ2-7; there is no DNA to check the TCRdb D call of TRBD1. This CDR3 is 15 amino acids long. Germline V gives CDR1 PRHDT, CDR2 FYEKMQ (reference sequence). This chain's CDR3 is CASKEAAGLPYEQYF.

J is TRBJ2-7 and V is TRBV28; the D call of TRBD1 rests on TCRdb alone, since no DNA is present to check it. There are 15 residues in the CDR3. The germline V gene has CDR1 MDHEN and CDR2 SYDVKM. This chain's CDR3 is CASSPIGRVSYEQYF.

The chain employs TRBV6-5 and TRBJ2-7; without DNA, the TCRdb call of TRBD1 cannot be checked. CDR1 MNHEY and CDR2 SVGAGI come from the germline V gene. This CDR3 spans 15 amino acids. CDR3: CASSTGAPGNYEQYF.

The chain recombines TRBV27 with TRBJ1-2; TCRdb names TRBD1, which stays unverified in the absence of DNA. This CDR3 comprises 14 residues. The germline CDR1 and CDR2 sequences are MNHEY and SMNVEV (reference sequence). CDR3 sequence reads: CASSLKGTQYGYTF.

This sequence joins TRBV7-3 and TRBJ2-1; the D call from TCRdb, TRBD2, cannot be confirmed without DNA. Germline V gene sequence: CDR1 SGHTA, CDR2 FQGTGA. The CDR3 length is 15 residues. The CDR3 loop reads CASSLRPDFGNEQFF.

This chain connects TRBV7-8 to TRBJ2-5. CDR1 and CDR2 (germline): SGHVS, FQNEAQ. The CDR3 is 15 residues long. This CDR3 is CASSLSLANQETQYF.

The chain is built from TRBV10-2 and TRBJ1-2; TCRdb returns TRBD1, unconfirmable since there is no DNA. Germline loops: CDR1 WSHSY, CDR2 SAAADI. There are 13 residues in the CDR3. This CDR3 is CASSGTGDYGYTF.

This rearrangement joins TRBV12-3 or TRBV12-4 to TRBJ2-3; there is no DNA to check the TCRdb D call of TRBD2. This CDR3 has 16 amino acids. This CDR3 reads CASSLGPSGGRGTQYF.

This rearrangement joins TRBV7-9 to TRBJ2-1; TCRdb selects TRBD1, and the lack of DNA leaves this call unchecked. CDR1 SEHNR and CDR2 FQNEAQ come from the germline V gene (reference sequence). The CDR3 contains 15 residues. This chain's CDR3 is CASSLAFGGTGEQFF.

This chain joins TRBV5-4 and TRBJ2-4; TCRdb selects TRBD1, and the lack of DNA leaves this call unchecked. This CDR3 has 15 amino acids. Germline assignment: CDR1 SGHNT and CDR2 YYREEE (reference sequence). The CDR3 reads CASSDRGQGINIQYF.